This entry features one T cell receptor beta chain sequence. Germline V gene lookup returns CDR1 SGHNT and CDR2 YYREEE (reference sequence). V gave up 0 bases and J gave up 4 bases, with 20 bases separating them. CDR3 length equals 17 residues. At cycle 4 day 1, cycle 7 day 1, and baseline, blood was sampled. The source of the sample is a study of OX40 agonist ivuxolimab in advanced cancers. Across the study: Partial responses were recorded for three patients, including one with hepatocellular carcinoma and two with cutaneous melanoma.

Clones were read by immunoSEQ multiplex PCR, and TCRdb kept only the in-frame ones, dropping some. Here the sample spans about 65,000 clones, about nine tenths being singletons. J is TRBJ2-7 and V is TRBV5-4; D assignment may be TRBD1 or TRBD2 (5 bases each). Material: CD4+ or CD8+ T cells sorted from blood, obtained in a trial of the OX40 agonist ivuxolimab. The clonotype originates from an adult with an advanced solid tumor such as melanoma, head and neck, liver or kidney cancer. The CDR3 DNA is TGTGCCAGCAGCTTGGGACGTCTGGGGACGGGTACTTACGAGCAGTACTTC. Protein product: CASSLGRLGTGTYEQYF.